Each of the 15 T cell receptor beta chains below was sequenced from the same sample in a study of blood T cell repertoires in COVID-19. The data were produced by immunoSEQ multiplex PCR, yet TCRdb's version contains in-frame clones alone and is incomplete. The table shows roughly 200,000 clones, with 70% to 90% occurring only once. Sequencing was performed on PBMCs or T cells enriched from blood (not recorded which). The receptors stem from a woman younger than 45 who had been exposed to COVID-19.

Many counts were recorded for this clone. J is TRBJ2-1 and V is TRBV5-4; 8 bases align to TRBD1. Germline V gene sequence: CDR1 SGHNT, CDR2 YYREEE (reference sequence). The J segment lost 1 base and the V segment lost 4 bases, leaving 7 bases of the junction unmatched. There are 16 residues in the CDR3. The CDR3: CASSRGQGISYNEQFF. The CDR3 nucleotides are TGTGCCAGCAGCCGCGGACAGGGCATTTCCTACAATGAGCAGTTCTTC.

V and J are TRBV6-1 and TRBJ1-5, with 8 bases aligning to TRBD1. Germline values: CDR1 MNHNS, CDR2 SASEGT. V shed 3 bases and J 7 bases; nucleotides not matched to a gene: 5. The CDR3 has 14 amino acids. CDR3 in amino acids: CASSEDRDVQPQHF. The CDR3 DNA follows: TGTGCCAGCAGTGAGGACAGGGATGTCCAGCCCCAGCATTTT.

The table lists this clone with a count of one. This CDR3 is CASSTPTVNTEAFF. In DNA, the CDR3 is TGTGCCAGCAGTACCCCAACAGTGAACACTGAAGCTTTCTTT. This chain uses TRBV6-5 with TRBJ1-1, with D uncertain. V was shortened by 5 bases and J by 0 bases, with 10 bases between the two germline ends. The germline gives CDR1 MNHEY, CDR2 SVGAGI. The CDR3 sequence is 14 residues long.

This clone ranks as medium-sized. The V and J genes are TRBV7-8 and TRBJ2-7; TRBD1 agrees at 7 bases. In germline, CDR1 is SGHVS, CDR2 FQNEAQ. The CDR3 totals 17 residues. Unmatched junction bases numbered 13, after V lost 5 bases and J lost 0 bases. Here the CDR3 DNA reads TGTGCCAGCAGCCCTAAGGGCCGGGACAGCGACTCCTACGAGCAGTACTTC. Protein: CASSPKGRDSDSYEQYF.

V gene TRBV30 combines with J gene TRBJ2-7; 7 bases are a match to TRBD1. The V gene end was trimmed by 2 bases and the J gene end by 2 bases; junction bases not matched to a gene: 12. This CDR3 is built from 16 residues. Germline values: CDR1 GTSNPN, CDR2 SVGIG (reference sequence). The CDR3 DNA reads TGTGCCTGGAGTACCACTCGACAGGGTAACACCTACGAGCAGTACTTC. Its protein product is CAWSTTRQGNTYEQYF.

This clone was found a few times. V gene TRBV6-1 combines with J gene TRBJ1-4; D is uncertain. Between the trimmed V and J ends, which lost 3 bases and 4 bases, there was a span of 9 bases. The V gene's germline CDR1 is MNHNS and CDR2 SASEGT. This CDR3 has 14 residues. The CDR3 bases are TGTGCCAGCAGTGAGGTCGGAGATAATGAAAAACTGTTTTTT. Translating it yields CASSEVGDNEKLFF.

The genes are TRBV3-1 (or the pseudogene TRBV3-2) and TRBJ1-2; no firm D call. Germline V gives CDR1 LGHDT, CDR2 YNNKEL (reference sequence). Trimming removed 0 bases from V and 4 bases from J, with 9 bases in between. This CDR3 has 14 residues. The CDR3: CASSQEGTAYGYTF. In nucleotides, the CDR3 is TGTGCCAGCAGCCAAGAGGGTACAGCCTATGGCTACACCTTC.

The CDR3 coding sequence is TGTGCCAGCAGCTTATTAGCCCAGTACTCCTACGAGCAGTACTTC. It codes for CASSLLAQYSYEQYF. The chain uses TRBV11-2 and TRBJ2-7; D remains ambiguous. Deletions cut 2 bases from V and 0 bases from J, with 11 bases between. The CDR3 consists of 15 residues. Germline V gene data show CDR1 as SGHAT and CDR2 as FQNNGV. Filled out from reference TRBV11-2 and TRBJ2-7, the complete variable domain reads EAGVAQSPRYKIIEKRQSVAFWCNPISGHATLYWYQQILGQGPKLLIQFQNNGVVDDSQLPKDRFSAERLKGVDSTLKIQPAKLEDSAVYLCASSLLAQYSYEQYFGPGTRLTVT.

The chain uses TRBV12-3 or TRBV12-4 and TRBJ1-1, with D tentatively TRBD1 (6 bases). Trimming took 8 bases from V and 6 from J, leaving 13 bases between them. The CDR3 spans 12 residues. CDR3 bases: TGTGCCAGCTCCAGGGGTATCCCTGAAGCTTTCTTT. Residues: CASSRGIPEAFF.

This chain links TRBV5-1 with TRBJ1-6; TRBD1 matches at 11 bases. This CDR3 has 15 residues. V was clipped by 0 bases and J by 11 bases; unmatched bases: 4. Germline CDR1 is SGHRS and CDR2 is YFSETQ. The CDR3 region is CASSLGTGGTPPLHF. CDR3 coding DNA: TGCGCCAGCAGCTTGGGGACAGGGGGCACCCCACCCCTCCACTTT.

The chain is built from TRBV29-1 and TRBJ1-5, with D maybe TRBD1 (5 bases). This CDR3 has 15 amino acids. Germline CDR1 SQVTM, CDR2 ANQGSEA. V shed 6 bases and J shed 1 base, with 16 bases lying between them. The CDR3 region is CSVSLGAKSNQPQHF. CDR3 in DNA: TGCAGCGTCTCATTAGGGGCGAAGAGCAATCAGCCCCAGCATTTT. Filled out from reference TRBV29-1 and TRBJ1-5, the complete variable domain reads SAVISQKPSRDICQRGTSLTIQCQVDSQVTMMFWYRQQPGQSLTLIATANQGSEATYESGFVIDKFPISRPNLTFSTLTVSNMSPEDSSIYLCSVSLGAKSNQPQHFGDGTRLSIL.

The genes are TRBV5-1 and TRBJ2-1, with 8 bases matching TRBD2. The V segment lost 1 base and the J segment 5 bases; nucleotides outside the gene matches: 8. Germline V gives CDR1 SGHRS, CDR2 YFSETQ. This CDR3 region has 16 residues. DNA of the CDR3: TGCGCCAGCAGCTTGAGGATCGAGCGGGGGAACAATGAGCAGTTCTTC. Its translation is CASSLRIERGNNEQFF.

DNA of the CDR3: TGTGCCAGCAGCCAAGATCACGGCGGCTCTGGGGCCAACGTCCTGACTTTC. Protein sequence: CASSQDHGGSGANVLTF. The chain joins TRBV3-1 (or the pseudogene TRBV3-2) to TRBJ2-6; D ambiguous. Trimming took off 0 bases at V and 0 bases at J, with 9 bases between the two ends. The germline gives CDR1 LGHDT, CDR2 YNNKEL (reference sequence). The CDR3 covers 17 residues.

The chain uses TRBV19 and TRBJ1-1; D call uncertain. The CDR3 is 13 residues long. Trimming shortened V by 6 bases and J by 1 base, and 9 bases separated the two germline ends. Germline CDR1 reads LNHDA; CDR2 reads SQIVND (reference sequence). The CDR3 protein is CASSVARNTEAFF. The CDR3 DNA sequence: TGTGCCAGTAGCGTTGCCAGGAACACTGAAGCTTTCTTT.

The chain is built from TRBV18 and TRBJ1-5, with D uncertain. The V and J ends lost 3 bases and 4 bases respectively, with 10 bases between them. Germline lookup yields CDR1 KGHSH and CDR2 LQKENI. The CDR3 has 14 amino acids. In DNA form, the CDR3 reads TGTGCCAGCTCACCCTCAGAAAAGAATCAGCCCCAGCATTTT. The encoded protein is CASSPSEKNQPQHF.